This TCR beta chain appears in the sequencing data of a study of blood T cell repertoires in COVID-19. CDR3 size: 12 residues. The V end lost 1 base, the J end lost 5 bases, and 5 bases lay between the germline ends. Germline V gives CDR1 SGHAT, CDR2 FQNNGV. Libraries were prepared by immunoSEQ multiplex PCR; TCRdb keeps only in-frame clonotypes and omits some of them. Among tens of thousands of clones listed, 88% were seen once. Sequencing was done on a sample of peripheral blood. The gene calls are TRBV11-2 and TRBJ2-5; D gene ambiguous. This clonotype was obtained from a human donor in a cohort sampled during active COVID-19. The CDR3 nucleotides read TGTGCCAGCAGCTTAGTCCGGGAGACCCAGTACTTC. It yields the protein CASSLVRETQYF.